Presented here are 32 T cell receptor beta chains from one specimen sequenced in a study of post-analysis software for immune sequencing data. Study observations and caveats: The study found TRBV5-6, TRBV5-1 and TRBV20-1 among five TRBV segments more frequent in patients than controls.

The TCR beta cDNA libraries carried unique molecular identifiers. In TCRdb, the PCR reads were re-called with MiXCR into one record per CDR3 protein. Counted here are under 650,000 distinct CDR3 sequences, roughly 47% occurring once; the ten biggest clones make up around 1.7%. These receptors are not linked to any known antigen. The material sequenced was blood. The receptor set was obtained from a girl aged 5 to 17 with multiple sclerosis.

The rearrangement uses TRBV20-1 and TRBJ2-4, with D perhaps TRBD1 or TRBD2 (6 bases each). Trimming stripped 3 bases from V and 0 bases from J, with 21 bases between. This CDR3 comprises 18 residues. Germline V CDR1 and CDR2: DFQATT, SNEGSKA (reference sequence). The DNA of the CDR3 is TGCAGTGCTAGTGGTACGGGGGCCTATCTACTAGCCAAAAACATTCAGTACTTC. This encodes CSASGTGAYLLAKNIQYF.

In its sample, this clonotype was seen many times. The chain recombines TRBV15 with TRBJ2-6; D uncertain. Germline V CDR1 and CDR2: LNHNV, YYDKDF (reference sequence). V was trimmed by 0 bases and J by 0 bases, leaving 9 bases between them. The CDR3 extends over 17 amino acids. CDR3 DNA sequence: TGTGCCACCAGCAGAGAGGGATCGACCTCTGGGGCCAACGTCCTGACTTTC. Amino acid sequence: CATSREGSTSGANVLTF.

The rearrangement uses TRBV5-1 and TRBJ2-1, with TRBD1 identical over 10 bases. Per germline, CDR1 SGHRS and CDR2 YFSETQ. The length of the CDR3 is 14 residues. Trimming at V came to 0 bases and at J to 10 bases, leaving 4 bases not matched to a gene. The CDR3 sequence is CASSLGQGAKEQFF. The CDR3 DNA reads TGCGCCAGCAGCTTGGGACAGGGGGCAAAGGAGCAGTTCTTC. The whole variable domain, remainder taken from reference TRBV5-1 and TRBJ2-1, is KAGVTQTPRYLIKTRGQQVTLSCSPISGHRSVSWYQQTPGQGLQFLFEYFSETQRNKGNFPGRFSGRQFSNSRSEMNVSTLELGDSALYLCASSLGQGAKEQFFGPGTRLTVL.

In nucleotides, the CDR3 is TGCGCCAGCAGCGAGGAGTCCCGCCAGTTCTTC. It specifies CASSEESRQFF. The chain combines TRBV5-1 with TRBJ2-1; unclear D gene. This CDR3 has 11 residues. Germline CDR1 and CDR2: SGHRS and YFSETQ. Trimming removed 4 bases at V and 13 bases at J, with 12 bases between.

In DNA, the CDR3 is TGCGCCAGCAGCTTGACGACAGGGGGCTCCAAAAACATTCAGTACTTC. Translation gives CASSLTTGGSKNIQYF. V is TRBV5-1 and J is TRBJ2-4; 10 bases match TRBD1. The CDR3 loop spans 16 amino acids. After removal of 1 base from V and 2 bases from J, the junction contained 3 bases not matched to a gene. From germline, CDR1 is SGHRS and CDR2 YFSETQ. Based on the CDR3 plus reference TRBV5-1 and TRBJ2-4, the full variable domain is KAGVTQTPRYLIKTRGQQVTLSCSPISGHRSVSWYQQTPGQGLQFLFEYFSETQRNKGNFPGRFSGRQFSNSRSEMNVSTLELGDSALYLCASSLTTGGSKNIQYFGAGTRLSVL.

The sample holds one count of this clonotype. The V gene is TRBV6-1, the J gene TRBJ2-7; no definite D call. Germline assignment: CDR1 MNHNS and CDR2 SASEGT. V was trimmed by 2 bases and J by 6 bases, leaving 11 bases between them. The CDR3 contains 13 residues. CDR3 sequence (DNA): TGTGCCAGCAGTGAAAGGCTAGTTACCGAGCAGTACTTC. Residues: CASSERLVTEQYF.

This chain connects TRBV30 to TRBJ2-1; 7 positions agree with TRBD1. The V gene end was trimmed by 4 bases and the J gene end by 4 bases; junction bases not matched to a gene: 4. CDR1 and CDR2 (germline): GTSNPN, SVGIG (reference sequence). The CDR3 spans 13 residues. The CDR3 DNA is TGTGCCTGGATGCAACAGGGGTACAATGAGCAGTTCTTC. Its protein product is CAWMQQGYNEQFF.

This clonotype turned up a few times. The chain links TRBV6-2 or TRBV6-3 to TRBJ2-1; 10 nucleotides agree with TRBD2. The CDR3 sequence is 15 residues long. V dropped 6 bases and J dropped 4; count of bases not matched to a gene: 6. CDR1 is MNHEY, CDR2 SVGEGT, per germline. CDR3 DNA sequence: TGTGCCAGCAGACTTAGCGGGGGGTCTTACAATGAGCAGTTCTTC. Its translation: CASRLSGGSYNEQFF.

The V call is TRBV5-1, the J call TRBJ1-2; D possibly corresponds to TRBD1 (6 bases). V was clipped by 4 bases and J by 2 bases, with 9 bases between them. Germline CDR1 SGHRS, CDR2 YFSETQ. The CDR3 extends over 13 amino acids. The CDR3 sequence: CASSADSNYGYTF. The CDR3, as DNA: TGCGCCAGCAGCGCGGACAGCAACTATGGCTACACCTTC. The variable domain in full, completed from reference TRBV5-1 and TRBJ1-2, reads KAGVTQTPRYLIKTRGQQVTLSCSPISGHRSVSWYQQTPGQGLQFLFEYFSETQRNKGNFPGRFSGRQFSNSRSEMNVSTLELGDSALYLCASSADSNYGYTFGSGTRLTVV.

This clonotype appeared a few times. V gene TRBV28 combines with J gene TRBJ2-6, with D unresolved. V lost 3 bases and J 2 bases, leaving 8 bases between the germline ends. The CDR3 has 15 residues. In germline, CDR1 is MDHEN, CDR2 SYDVKM. The CDR3 DNA reads as TGTGCCAGCAGTTTGGCGAACCCTGGGGCCAACGTCCTGACTTTC. Translating it yields CASSLANPGANVLTF. The entire variable domain, with the rest obtained from reference TRBV28 and TRBJ2-6, is as follows: DVKVTQSSRYLVKRTGEKVFLECVQDMDHENMFWYRQDPGLGLRLIYFSYDVKMKEKGDIPEGYSVSREKKERFSLILESASTNQTSMYLCASSLANPGANVLTFGAGSRLTVL.

J is TRBJ2-5 and V is TRBV5-5; 9 nucleotides agree with TRBD1. The trim removed 4 bases at V and 3 bases at J, leaving 7 bases unmatched. Germline assignment: CDR1 SGHKS and CDR2 YYEKEE (reference sequence). The CDR3 is 15 residues long. CDR3 coding DNA: TGTGCCAGCAGCCACCAGACAGGGGGTAAAGAGACCCAGTACTTC. Residues: CASSHQTGGKETQYF. The complete variable domain, with remaining parts taken from reference TRBV5-5 and TRBJ2-5, reads DAGVTQSPTHLIKTRGQQVTLRCSPISGHKSVSWYQQVLGQGPQFIFQYYEKEERGRGNFPDRFSARQFPNYSSELNVNALLLGDSALYLCASSHQTGGKETQYFGPGTRLLVL.

This sequence joins TRBV4-1 and TRBJ2-5, with TRBD2 identical over 7 bases. The CDR3 has 14 residues. CDR1 is MGHRA, CDR2 YSYEKL, per germline. J gave up 5 bases and V 9 bases, and 12 bases lay outside the gene matches. The DNA of the CDR3 is TGCGCCAGTCAAGGCCTGGGGGGGTGGGAGACCCAGTACTTC. It yields the protein CASQGLGGWETQYF.

This clonotype was found a few times. In DNA form, the CDR3 reads TGTGCCAGCAGTGAACTAGCGGGGAGCGCAGATACGCAGTATTTT. Protein product: CASSELAGSADTQYF. The chain combines TRBV6-1 with TRBJ2-3; 9 bases agree with TRBD2. This CDR3 has 15 residues. V lost 2 bases to trimming and J lost 4 bases; unmatched junction nucleotides: 4. CDR1 is MNHNS, CDR2 SASEGT, per germline.

This clonotype was observed a few times. The chain combines TRBV24-1 with TRBJ2-1, with unresolved D. CDR1 and CDR2 (germline): KGHDR, SFDVKD. The V gene lost 3 bases and the J gene lost 0 bases, with 14 bases spanning the gap. The CDR3 runs to 17 residues. CDR3 in DNA: TGTGCCACCAGTGATCCCACCCACGGTAGCTCCTACAATGAGCAGTTCTTC. It codes for CATSDPTHGSSYNEQFF.

The chain is built from TRBV19 and TRBJ2-1; possible D gene TRBD2, 5 bases. This CDR3 has 15 residues. Looked up from germline, CDR1 is LNHDA and CDR2 is SQIVND (reference sequence). V was shortened by 7 bases and J by 0 bases, with 13 bases between the two germline ends. The chain's CDR3 is CASKGDGSSYNEQFF. CDR3 in DNA: TGTGCCAGTAAGGGAGACGGTAGCTCCTACAATGAGCAGTTCTTC. The variable domain in full, with the rest retrieved from reference TRBV19 and TRBJ2-1, is DGGITQSPKYLFRKEGQNVTLSCEQNLNHDAMYWYRQDPGQGLRLIYYSQIVNDFQKGDIAEGYSVSREKKESFPLTVTSAQKNPTAFYLCASKGDGSSYNEQFFGPGTRLTVL.

The chain couples TRBV5-5 to TRBJ2-7; 7 positions agree with TRBD1. CDR3 size: 18 residues. Germline V gene data show CDR1 as SGHKS and CDR2 as YYEKEE (reference sequence). Trimming took 0 bases from V and 1 from J; bases not matched to a gene: 13. CDR3 in DNA: TGTGCCAGCAGCTTGGGCTTCGGGACAGTGAAAAGTTCCTACGAGCAGTACTTC. The encoded protein is CASSLGFGTVKSSYEQYF.

This clonotype turned up a few times. The rearrangement joins TRBV6-5 to TRBJ2-7; TRBD2 matches at 12 bases. V shed 7 bases, J shed 2 bases, and the junction held 6 bases outside the gene matches. CDR1 is MNHEY and CDR2 is SVGAGI in the germline V gene. CDR3 length: 15 residues. CDR3 in amino acids: CASIKTSGGPYEQYF. The CDR3 bases are TGTGCCAGCATTAAGACTAGCGGGGGACCCTACGAGCAGTACTTC.

The chain couples TRBV7-9 to TRBJ2-5, with no clear D. The end of the DNA fits TRBJ2-7 better, so the J call may be wrong. This CDR3 is 12 amino acids long. CDR1 and CDR2 from the germline V gene are SEHNR and FQNEAQ (reference sequence). The CDR3 DNA reads TGTGCCAGCAGCTTAGTCTACGGCGAGCAGTACTTC. The encoded protein is CASSLVYGEQYF.

This chain links TRBV20-1 with TRBJ2-1; a possible D gene is TRBD1 (5 bases). Trimming removed 8 bases at V and 1 base at J, with 15 bases between. The germline V gene has CDR1 DFQATT and CDR2 SNEGSKA (reference sequence). The CDR3 extends over 14 amino acids. As DNA, the CDR3 is TGCAGTTCTGTAGGGTCAGGGTCCTACAATGAGCAGTTCTTC. Protein product: CSSVGSGSYNEQFF.

The chain links TRBV4-1 to TRBJ1-1, with a possible D match to TRBD1 (5 bases). The CDR3 is 17 residues long. Deletions cut 1 base from V and 1 base from J, with 16 bases between. CDR1 and CDR2 (germline): MGHRA, YSYEKL. As DNA, the CDR3 is TGCGCCAGCAGCCAAGGGCCCCTGACAGACCAGAACACTGAAGCTTTCTTT. Translation gives CASSQGPLTDQNTEAFF.

The chain carries TRBV29-1 and TRBJ1-1; 7 positions agree with TRBD1. Trimming cost V 3 bases and J 10 bases; bases outside gene matches: 8. The germline CDR1 and CDR2 sequences are SQVTM and ANQGSEA. CDR3 length: 12 amino acids. The CDR3 loop reads CSVDQTGRGAFF. The CDR3 DNA reads TGCAGCGTTGATCAGACAGGGAGGGGAGCTTTCTTT.

This clonotype has only a few counts. The rearrangement links TRBV5-1 to TRBJ2-3, with D maybe TRBD2 (6 bases). The CDR3 has 18 residues. V was trimmed by 0 bases and J by 2 bases, leaving 19 bases between them. The germline V gene has CDR1 SGHRS and CDR2 YFSETQ. DNA for the CDR3: TGCGCCAGCAGCTTGGTATTGGGCGGGAACCCTACCACAGATACGCAGTATTTT. It encodes CASSLVLGGNPTTDTQYF.

This clonotype was detected many times. V gene TRBV5-1 combines with J gene TRBJ2-3; 7 positions agree with TRBD2. CDR1 is SGHRS and CDR2 is YFSETQ in the germline V gene. With V trimmed by 7 bases and J by 2 bases, 7 bases remained unmatched. The CDR3 spans 14 residues. This CDR3 is CASSLAAYTDTQYF. As DNA, the CDR3 is TGCGCCAGCTCTCTAGCGGCCTACACAGATACGCAGTATTTT.

A word on this clonotype: At one boundary the junction diverges from the germline segment, which might be a read error. V gene TRBV6-1 combines with J gene TRBJ2-1; D uncertain. This CDR3 spans 12 amino acids. Germline V gives CDR1 MNHNS, CDR2 SASEGT. The CDR3 here is CASSKHYDEQFF. The CDR3, as DNA: TGTGCCAGCAGTAAACACTACGATGAGCAGTTCTTC.

The sample holds many counts of this clonotype. This chain joins TRBV27 and TRBJ1-1; TRBD1 is a possible D gene (5 bases). V was cut by 11 bases and J by 0 bases, with 16 bases left in between. CDR3 length: 14 residues. Germline V gives CDR1 MNHEY, CDR2 SMNVEV (reference sequence). CDR3 region: CAVRPAGLNTEAFF. The CDR3 coding sequence is TGTGCCGTCCGCCCGGCGGGGCTGAACACTGAAGCTTTCTTT.

This clonotype was seen a few times. This chain connects TRBV15 to TRBJ2-6; D remains ambiguous. CDR1 is LNHNV, CDR2 YYDKDF, per germline (reference sequence). V dropped 2 bases and J dropped 0 bases, with 8 bases sitting between them. This CDR3 is 16 amino acids long. This CDR3 reads CATSRPRSSGANVLTF. In DNA form, the CDR3 reads TGTGCCACCAGCAGACCCCGAAGCTCTGGGGCCAACGTCCTGACTTTC.

As regards this clonotype: A much larger clone is a single base away; this may be a read error. This sequence joins TRBV6-4 and TRBJ2-3; 9 bases line up with TRBD2. J gave up 4 bases and V 6 bases, and 5 bases lay outside the gene matches. CDR1 is MRHNA and CDR2 is SNTAGT in the germline V gene. The CDR3 is made up of 14 amino acids. This CDR3 reads CASRVLAGADTQYF. For the CDR3, the DNA is TGTGCCAGCAGGGTTTTAGCGGGAGCAGATACGCAGTATTTT.

This clonotype has only a few counts. One end of the junction varies from germline; a read error may be responsible. The chain carries TRBV5-1 and TRBJ1-2; unclear D gene. This CDR3 region has 14 residues. In germline, CDR1 is SGHRS, CDR2 YFSETQ. CDR3 amino acids: CASSLEQFNFGYTF. The CDR3 DNA reads TGCGCCAGCAGCTTGGAACAGTTCAACTTTGGCTACACCTTC. Full variable domain (missing parts from reference TRBV5-1 and TRBJ1-2): KAGVTQTPRYLIKTRGQQVTLSCSPISGHRSVSWYQQTPGQGLQFLFEYFSETQRNKGNFPGRFSGRQFSNSRSEMNVSTLELGDSALYLCASSLEQFNFGYTFGSGTRLTVV.

This clonotype came up many times. This sequence joins TRBV5-1 and TRBJ2-5; D uncertain. Germline CDR1 and CDR2: SGHRS and YFSETQ. CDR3 length: 12 residues. With 4 bases removed from V and 2 bases from J, the gap between germline ends came to 6 bases. CDR3 DNA: TGCGCCAGCAGCCTGTTACAAGAGACCCAGTACTTC. Translation: CASSLLQETQYF.

About this clonotype: At one end, the junction sequence differs from germline, possibly due to a read error. The CDR3 bases are TGTGCCAGTTCACCACCTACAGGCTCCTACGAGCAGTTCTTC. The encoded protein is CASSPPTGSYEQFF. The V gene is TRBV18, the J gene TRBJ2-1; weak D call: TRBD1 (5 bases). This CDR3 region has 14 residues. The germline V gene encodes CDR1 KGHSH and CDR2 LQKENI.

The V and J genes are TRBV12-3 or TRBV12-4 and TRBJ2-7, with a possible D match to TRBD1 (6 bases). This CDR3 is built from 15 residues. Trimming pared 5 bases from V and 2 bases from J, leaving 16 bases between. CDR3 DNA: TGTGCCAGCAGTCCGGGACAAGAGGACCCCTACGAGCAGTACTTC. Protein sequence: CASSPGQEDPYEQYF.

This sequence joins TRBV9 and TRBJ2-3, with unresolved D. Trimming shortened V by 4 bases and J by 3 bases, and 15 bases separated the two germline ends. Germline CDR1 and CDR2: SGDLS and YYNGEE. This CDR3 is 15 amino acids long. The CDR3 DNA follows: TGTGCCAGCAGCTCCCCCGGGCGTTCGACAGATACGCAGTATTTT. It encodes CASSSPGRSTDTQYF.